The 28 T cell receptor beta chains below come from one sample, sequenced in a study of blood T cell repertoires in COVID-19. TCRdb's table, derived via immunoSEQ multiplex PCR, lists solely in-frame clones and lacks some. The profile shows 56,000 or so clones, around 85% of them singletons. Material for sequencing was peripheral blood. These receptors all come from a woman in her seventies with acute or convalescent COVID-19.

The chain is built from TRBV18 and TRBJ1-5; a possible D gene is TRBD1 (5 bases). CDR1 and CDR2 from the germline V gene are KGHSH and LQKENI. Trimming shortened V by 2 bases and J by 0 bases, and 8 bases separated the two germline ends. This CDR3 has 15 residues. CDR3 in amino acids: CASSPRGGSNQPQHF. CDR3 nucleotides: TGTGCCAGCTCACCAAGGGGAGGTAGCAATCAGCCCCAGCATTTT.

The genes are TRBV2 and TRBJ2-1, with D perhaps TRBD2 (6 bases). V lost 3 bases and J lost 9, with 15 bases in between. Per germline, CDR1 SNHLY and CDR2 FYNNEI. The CDR3 is 14 residues long. CDR3 nucleotide sequence: TGTGCCAGCAGTGATCTCCTAGCGAAGGCTGAGCAGTTCTTC. This gives the protein CASSDLLAKAEQFF.

J is TRBJ2-3 and V is TRBV5-4; 8 positions match TRBD2. J gave up 1 base and V 2 bases, and 3 bases lay outside the gene matches. Germline-derived CDR1 and CDR2 are SGHNT and YYREEE (reference sequence). CDR3 size: 15 residues. CDR3 coding DNA: TGTGCCAGCAGCTTAGCGGGGGTGGGCACAGATACGCAGTATTTT. This codes for CASSLAGVGTDTQYF.

The chain has TRBV5-1 and TRBJ2-7, with 11 bases matching TRBD1. This CDR3 is 15 amino acids long. The germline V gene encodes CDR1 SGHRS and CDR2 YFSETQ. The V gene end was trimmed by 1 base and the J gene end by 4 bases; junction bases not matched to a gene: 4. The DNA of the CDR3 is TGCGCCAGCAGCTTGATCGGGACAGGGGGGTACGAGCAGTACTTC. Its protein product is CASSLIGTGGYEQYF.

The V and J genes are TRBV24-1 and TRBJ2-3, with D possibly TRBD1 on 6 matching bases. The CDR3 is 15 amino acids. Deletions cut 4 bases from V and 5 bases from J, with 15 bases between. Germline lookup yields CDR1 KGHDR and CDR2 SFDVKD. In DNA form, the CDR3 reads TGTGCCACCAGTGACCCCGCCACGGACAGAGATACGCAGTATTTT. Translated, it gives CATSDPATDRDTQYF.

The chain recombines TRBV30 with TRBJ2-7, with 13 bases aligning to TRBD2. The CDR3 has 14 residues. The germline CDR1 and CDR2 sequences are GTSNPN and SVGIG (reference sequence). The ends lost 5 bases at V and 2 bases at J; junction bases unmatched: 3. CDR3 in DNA: TGTGCCTGGTCACTAGCGGGGGGGCCCTACGAGCAGTACTTC. It codes for CAWSLAGGPYEQYF.

The chain has TRBV14 and TRBJ1-4; TRBD1 aligns across 7 bases. The CDR3 covers 16 residues. The germline gives CDR1 SGHDN, CDR2 FVKESK. The junction had 14 bases not matched to a gene; V was cut back by 6 bases and J by 7 bases. The CDR3 sequence: CASSTRAGGLREKLFF. In nucleotides, the CDR3 is TGTGCCAGCAGTACAAGAGCAGGGGGTCTACGTGAAAAACTGTTTTTT.

The chain carries TRBV29-1 and TRBJ1-1; 8 positions agree with TRBD1. Germline assignment: CDR1 SQVTM and CDR2 ANQGSEA. The trim removed 3 bases at V and 0 bases at J, leaving 0 bases unmatched. The CDR3 runs to 13 residues. The CDR3 here is CSVEGQVNTEAFF. The CDR3 nucleotides read TGCAGCGTTGAGGGACAGGTGAACACTGAAGCTTTCTTT.

The chain combines TRBV6-2 or TRBV6-3 with TRBJ1-2, with TRBD1 matching over 7 bases. Germline CDR1 reads MNHEY; CDR2 reads SVGEGT. The CDR3 extends over 12 amino acids. J lost 6 bases, V lost 6 bases, and 4 bases had no gene match. The CDR3 nucleotides are TGTGCCAGCAGCCGTACAGGGGATGGCTACACCTTC. It is translated as CASSRTGDGYTF.

This clone was counted between two and nine times. V usage is TRBV7-2 and J usage is TRBJ2-7; perhaps TRBD2 as D (5 bases). The CDR3 extends over 13 amino acids. CDR1 is SGHTA, CDR2 FQGNSA, per germline. The germline V and J ends were trimmed by 2 bases and 4 bases, with 9 bases remaining between them. Here the CDR3 reads CASSLMTGYEQYF. CDR3 coding DNA: TGTGCCAGCAGCTTAATGACGGGATACGAGCAGTACTTC.

This clone was picked up a small number of times. DNA of the CDR3: TGTGCCAGTACGGACAGGGGGGGTCAGCCCCAGCATTTT. Its translation is CASTDRGGQPQHF. The chain carries TRBV19 and TRBJ1-5, with 10 positions matching TRBD1. The CDR3 spans 13 residues. Germline CDR1 reads LNHDA; CDR2 reads SQIVND (reference sequence). J gave up 6 bases and V 7 bases, and 3 bases lay outside the gene matches.

The rearrangement uses TRBV4-2 and TRBJ1-6, with 7 bases matching TRBD1. Germline CDR1 and CDR2: LGHNA and YNFKEQ. This CDR3 comprises 16 residues. The trim removed 0 bases at V and 6 bases at J, leaving 5 bases unmatched. The CDR3 DNA reads TGTGCCAGCAGCCAAGATCTTAACAGGGGTAATTCACCCCTCCACTTT. Protein product: CASSQDLNRGNSPLHF.

The chain combines TRBV2 with TRBJ1-4; D is possibly TRBD1 (5 bases). Per germline, CDR1 SNHLY and CDR2 FYNNEI. The ends were cut back, 1 base at V and 3 bases at J, with 9 bases in the middle. This CDR3 is 15 amino acids long. CDR3 nucleotide sequence: TGTGCCAGCAGTGAAGTTGGGGCTTCTAATGAAAAACTGTTTTTT. Protein product: CASSEVGASNEKLFF.

The chain joins TRBV20-1 to TRBJ2-1, with D perhaps matching TRBD2 (6 bases). V was cut by 0 bases and J by 12 bases, with 9 bases left in between. The CDR3 is 11 amino acids. Germline loops: CDR1 DFQATT, CDR2 SNEGSKA (reference sequence). The CDR3 bases are TGCAGTGCTAGAGATGGGGGGAGGCAGTTCTTC. Residues: CSARDGGRQFF.

This sequence joins TRBV9 and TRBJ2-1; D unclear. CDR3 length: 12 residues. Deletions cut 0 bases from V and 9 bases from J, with 7 bases between. Per germline, CDR1 SGDLS and CDR2 YYNGEE. CDR3 sequence reads: CASSVGRGEQFF. The CDR3 DNA reads as TGTGCCAGCAGCGTAGGCCGCGGTGAGCAGTTCTTC.

This chain links TRBV5-6 with TRBJ1-1; TRBD1 aligns across 9 bases. The CDR3 is 17 residues long. J was trimmed by 3 bases and V by 3 bases; bases with no gene match: 12. CDR1 and CDR2 (germline): SGHDT, YYEEEE. The CDR3 bases are TGTGCCAGCAGCTCGACCGGGACAGGGAAAAGGTACACTGAAGCTTTCTTT. It codes for CASSSTGTGKRYTEAFF.

This clone occurred once. The gene calls are TRBV7-9 and TRBJ1-6; possible D gene TRBD1, 5 bases. The length of the CDR3 is 13 residues. Germline V gene lookup returns CDR1 SEHNR and CDR2 FQNEAQ (reference sequence). V shed 0 bases and J shed 10 bases, with 7 bases lying between them. For the CDR3, the DNA is TGTGCCAGCAGCTTAGCGGGGGGGTCACCCCTCCACTTT. It specifies CASSLAGGSPLHF.

This chain uses TRBV7-2 with TRBJ1-4; 7 positions match TRBD1. V lost 4 bases, J lost 6 bases, and 8 bases stayed unmatched. The CDR3 loop spans 15 amino acids. Germline CDR1 and CDR2: SGHTA and FQGNSA. Here the CDR3 DNA reads TGTGCCAGCAGCTGGACGACAGGGTATGATGAAAAACTGTTTTTT. This codes for CASSWTTGYDEKLFF.

The chain links TRBV2 to TRBJ2-7, with TRBD1 matching over 12 bases. The length of the CDR3 is 15 residues. Germline CDR1 and CDR2: SNHLY and FYNNEI. V was pared by 4 bases and J by 6 bases, with 7 bases of the junction left unmatched. The CDR3: CASSVFGTGGAEQYF. In nucleotides, the CDR3 is TGTGCCAGCAGTGTCTTTGGGACAGGGGGCGCCGAGCAGTACTTC.

This clone was recorded once. The chain is built from TRBV28 and TRBJ2-5; TRBD2 matches at 7 bases. CDR1 is MDHEN and CDR2 is SYDVKM in the germline V gene. This CDR3 has 13 amino acids. V shed 8 bases and J 7 bases; nucleotides not matched to a gene: 10. In DNA, the CDR3 is TGTGCCAGCGGGGGGGAGTTACTCGCGACCCAGTACTTC. Its protein product is CASGGELLATQYF.

The gene calls are TRBV5-1 and TRBJ2-2, with TRBD1 matching 7 bases. This CDR3 is 17 amino acids long. The germline gives CDR1 SGHRS, CDR2 YFSETQ. Losses at the gene ends were 1 base for V and 4 bases for J; bases not matched to a gene: 10. CDR3 coding DNA: TGCGCCAGCAGCTTGAATCCCCGACAGGGTGGCACCGGGGAGCTGTTTTTT. Residues: CASSLNPRQGGTGELFF.

This chain connects TRBV7-3 to TRBJ2-2; the D gene is possibly TRBD2 (5 bases). The ends were cut back, 2 bases at V and 4 bases at J, with 20 bases in the middle. The CDR3 contains 18 residues. Germline CDR1 and CDR2: SGHTA and FQGTGA. CDR3 nucleotide sequence: TGTGCCAGCAGCTTATGGTCCGGCAAAGCGGCGGGCACCGGGGAGCTGTTTTTT. Translating gives CASSLWSGKAAGTGELFF. Filled out from reference TRBV7-3 and TRBJ2-2, the complete variable domain reads GAGVSQTPSNKVTEKGKYVELRCDPISGHTALYWYRQSLGQGPEFLIYFQGTGAADDSGLPNDRFFAVRPEGSVSTLKIQRTERGDSAVYLCASSLWSGKAAGTGELFFGEGSRLTVL.

The CDR3 protein is CASSFGARAGNTIYF. The CDR3 DNA reads TGTGCCAGCAGTTTTGGCGCGCGAGCGGGAAACACCATATATTTT. The V gene is TRBV28, the J gene TRBJ1-3; D unclear. The CDR3 loop spans 15 amino acids. V lost 3 bases to trimming and J lost 4 bases, with 13 bases between them. Germline V gene data show CDR1 as MDHEN and CDR2 as SYDVKM.

The CDR3 loop is CARSLVPPVYEQYF. The CDR3 nucleotides are TGTGCCAGAAGCTTGGTACCACCGGTCTACGAGCAGTACTTC. V gene TRBV5-3 combines with J gene TRBJ2-7, with D hard to call. TRBV5-3 is reported as an ORF; its role is uncertain. Trimming shortened V by 0 bases and J by 3 bases, and 10 bases separated the two germline ends. The CDR3 extends over 14 amino acids.

This chain uses TRBV9 with TRBJ2-2; 9 bases fit TRBD1. This CDR3 contains 17 residues. The trim removed 4 bases at V and 4 bases at J, leaving 11 bases unmatched. The germline gives CDR1 SGDLS, CDR2 YYNGEE. The CDR3 nucleotides read TGTGCCAGCAGCACCCTCGCTGGGACAGGGATCACCGGGGAGCTGTTTTTT. It yields the protein CASSTLAGTGITGELFF.

The V gene is TRBV7-2, the J gene TRBJ2-2, with 9 bases fitting TRBD1. Germline V gene sequence: CDR1 SGHTA, CDR2 FQGNSA. With V trimmed by 6 bases and J by 4 bases, 3 bases remained unmatched. This CDR3 is 14 amino acids long. The DNA for the CDR3 is TGTGCCAGCAGGGGACAGGGACGCACCGGGGAGCTGTTTTTT. Protein product: CASRGQGRTGELFF.

This clone was recorded only once. The chain combines TRBV7-2 with TRBJ2-3, with D maybe TRBD2 (5 bases). Germline lookup yields CDR1 SGHTA and CDR2 FQGNSA. Trimming cost V 1 base and J 3 bases, with 14 bases left between them. The CDR3 is 16 amino acids. The DNA of the CDR3 is TGTGCCAGCAGCTTAGAAGGGCGGGCTAAGACAGATACGCAGTATTTT. This translates into CASSLEGRAKTDTQYF.

This chain links TRBV11-2 with TRBJ1-2; D call uncertain. The CDR3 contains 14 residues. Trimming took 1 base from V and 7 from J, leaving 13 bases between them. The germline V gene encodes CDR1 SGHAT and CDR2 FQNNGV. CDR3 sequence: CASSLGVVTGGYTF. The CDR3 DNA is TGTGCCAGCAGCTTAGGGGTCGTTACGGGTGGCTACACCTTC.